This T cell receptor (beta chain) was recorded in a study of cytomegalovirus exposure and HLA in healthy donors. Using immunoSEQ multiplex PCR, the repertoire was profiled, and TCRdb retains in-frame clones only, with some absent. There are approximately 130,000 clones in the sample; approximately 90% occur only once, and roughly 2% lies in the top ten. V trimming: 4 bases; J trimming: 0 bases; junction bases outside the gene matches: 4. This CDR3 is 15 amino acids long. The germline V gene encodes CDR1 ENHRY and CDR2 SYGVKD. The receptor was isolated from a woman under 30 in good health and CMV-seronegative. The sample consisted of PBMCs. The rearrangement links TRBV10-3 to TRBJ2-7, with 9 bases matching TRBD2. CDR3 sequence reads: CAISVASGTSYEQYF. CDR3 in DNA: TGTGCCATCAGTGTAGCTAGCGGGACCTCCTACGAGCAGTACTTC.